These 22 T cell receptor beta chains were all obtained from the same sample, sequenced in a study of blood T cell repertoires in COVID-19. Assay used: immunoSEQ multiplex PCR; TCRdb lists only in-frame clones, some missing. The sample includes around 60,000 clones, around 87% of them seen just once. Material: peripheral blood. These receptors all stem from a human donor in a cohort sampled during active COVID-19.

The J gene is TRBJ1-1, the V gene TRBV10-1, with 7 bases identical to TRBD1. CDR3 length: 15 amino acids. Germline V gene lookup returns CDR1 WNHNN and CDR2 SYGVQD (reference sequence). V gave up 4 bases and J gave up 2 bases; unmatched junction bases: 7. CDR3 DNA: TGCGCCAGCAGTGTTATTGGACAGGTCAACACTGAAGCTTTCTTT. Encoded protein: CASSVIGQVNTEAFF.

V and J are TRBV6-1 and TRBJ1-2; 11 nucleotides agree with TRBD1. Germline V gene lookup returns CDR1 MNHNS and CDR2 SASEGT. This CDR3 spans 16 amino acids. Trimming at V came to 0 bases and at J to 5 bases, leaving 5 bases not matched to a gene. In DNA form, the CDR3 reads TGTGCCAGCAGTGAAGCGGGGGGGACAGGGGGTTATGGCTACACCTTC. It yields the protein CASSEAGGTGGYGYTF.

The V and J genes are TRBV19 and TRBJ2-3, with 16 bases lining up with TRBD2. The V gene end was trimmed by 6 bases and the J gene end by 6 bases; junction bases not matched to a gene: 12. This CDR3 has 18 residues. Germline values: CDR1 LNHDA, CDR2 SQIVND (reference sequence). CDR3 bases: TGTGCCAGTAGCCCACCCGGGACTAGCGGGGGGGCCAGGGATACGCAGTATTTT. This codes for CASSPPGTSGGARDTQYF.

The CDR3 loop reads CASSQTGTGGAVGIQYF. DNA of the CDR3: TGCGCCAGCAGCCAAACCGGGACAGGGGGTGCAGTGGGCATTCAGTACTTC. The chain is built from TRBV4-1 and TRBJ2-4, with 11 nucleotides matching TRBD1. Unmatched junction bases numbered 12, after V lost 2 bases and J lost 9 bases. This CDR3 has 17 residues. The germline V gene encodes CDR1 MGHRA and CDR2 YSYEKL.

This rearrangement joins TRBV6-2 or TRBV6-3 to TRBJ2-5; D is possibly TRBD2 (5 bases). The V gene's germline CDR1 is MNHEY and CDR2 SVGEGT. The germline V and J ends were trimmed by 5 bases and 1 base, with 14 bases remaining between them. CDR3 length: 15 amino acids. Here the CDR3 reads CASSLVGSVQETQYF. The CDR3 DNA follows: TGTGCCAGCAGTCTAGTAGGGAGCGTCCAAGAGACCCAGTACTTC.

The V call is TRBV5-4, the J call TRBJ2-7; tentatively, D is TRBD2 (6 bases). The CDR3 is 14 amino acids. The V gene lost 0 bases and the J gene lost 6 bases, with 13 bases spanning the gap. Germline V gene sequence: CDR1 SGHNT, CDR2 YYREEE (reference sequence). The CDR3 bases are TGTGCCAGCAGCTTGGGGGGGGAACTGGGCGAGCAGTACTTC. This encodes CASSLGGELGEQYF.

The gene calls are TRBV24-1 and TRBJ1-1, with a tentative D call TRBD1 (6 bases). There are 13 residues in the CDR3. With 12 bases removed from V and 3 bases from J, the gap between germline ends came to 16 bases. Germline loops: CDR1 KGHDR, CDR2 SFDVKD. The CDR3 DNA is TGTGCCTCCCAGGAGGACAGTTACACTGAAGCTTTCTTT. Translation gives CASQEDSYTEAFF.

The chain carries TRBV19 and TRBJ1-5; TRBD1 is a possible D gene (5 bases). CDR3 length equals 13 residues. Between the trimmed V and J ends, which lost 3 bases and 8 bases, there was a span of 11 bases. Germline V gives CDR1 LNHDA, CDR2 SQIVND (reference sequence). CDR3 sequence (DNA): TGTGCCAGTAGTATTTGGGGAGGGGAGCCCCAGCATTTT. Translating gives CASSIWGGEPQHF. Full variable domain (remainder filled in from reference TRBV19 and TRBJ1-5): DGGITQSPKYLFRKEGQNVTLSCEQNLNHDAMYWYRQDPGQGLRLIYYSQIVNDFQKGDIAEGYSVSREKKESFPLTVTSAQKNPTAFYLCASSIWGGEPQHFGDGTRLSIL.

This clone was detected once. The rearrangement uses TRBV5-1 and TRBJ2-5; the D is unclear. Between the trimmed V and J ends, which lost 0 bases and 3 bases, there was a span of 9 bases. Germline V gene sequence: CDR1 SGHRS, CDR2 YFSETQ. The CDR3 spans 14 residues. CDR3 in amino acids: CASSLDTSEETQYF. Written as DNA, the CDR3 is TGCGCCAGCAGCTTGGATACCTCAGAAGAGACCCAGTACTTC.

The CDR3 here is CASSYPTDTGGSAYEQYF. CDR3 DNA: TGTGCCAGCAGTTACCCGACAGATACAGGGGGAAGTGCCTACGAGCAGTACTTC. The gene calls are TRBV6-2 or TRBV6-3 and TRBJ2-7; 8 bases match TRBD1. The CDR3 totals 18 residues. V trimming: 2 bases; J trimming: 2 bases; junction bases outside the gene matches: 14. Germline loops: CDR1 MNHEY, CDR2 SVGEGT.

This clone turned up a few times. The rearrangement joins TRBV27 to TRBJ2-1, with a possible D match to TRBD2 (6 bases). Germline V lookup: CDR1 MNHEY, CDR2 SMNVEV (reference sequence). The V and J ends lost 5 bases and 7 bases respectively, with 18 bases between them. This CDR3 spans 15 amino acids. CDR3 protein: CASSLSGLGGNEQFF. CDR3 DNA: TGTGCCAGCAGTCTCTCAGGACTTGGGGGGAATGAGCAGTTCTTC.

The CDR3 bases are TGTGCCAGCAGCTTGAGCGTCGGCTTCTATGGCTACACCTTC. This translates into CASSLSVGFYGYTF. V gene TRBV5-4 combines with J gene TRBJ1-2, with D unresolved. The CDR3 is 14 amino acids. In germline, CDR1 is SGHNT, CDR2 YYREEE (reference sequence). Trimming shortened V by 1 base and J by 4 bases, and 11 bases separated the two germline ends.

The V call is TRBV6-2 or TRBV6-3, the J call TRBJ2-1; D is unclear. The CDR3 has 14 residues. The V and J ends lost 2 bases and 6 bases respectively, with 11 bases between them. The germline gives CDR1 MNHEY, CDR2 SVGEGT. The CDR3 spells CASSYHAGFNEQFF. CDR3 DNA sequence: TGTGCCAGCAGTTACCACGCAGGCTTCAATGAGCAGTTCTTC.

In nucleotides, the CDR3 is TGTGCCAGCAGTTCCCCGGGCGGGAACCAGCCCCAGCATTTT. Translation: CASSSPGGNQPQHF. This sequence joins TRBV6-2 or TRBV6-3 and TRBJ1-5, with D hard to call. This CDR3 has 14 amino acids. Germline V lookup: CDR1 MNHEY, CDR2 SVGEGT. Trimming stripped 4 bases from V and 7 bases from J, with 14 bases between.

The chain uses TRBV11-2 and TRBJ1-2; D gene ambiguous. Germline values: CDR1 SGHAT, CDR2 FQNNGV. The CDR3 extends over 13 amino acids. Deletions cut 3 bases from V and 4 bases from J, with 9 bases between. The DNA of the CDR3 is TGTGCCAGCAGCTTCGATTCGGGCTATGGCTACACCTTC. This sequence encodes CASSFDSGYGYTF. Full variable domain (remainder filled in from reference TRBV11-2 and TRBJ1-2): EAGVAQSPRYKIIEKRQSVAFWCNPISGHATLYWYQQILGQGPKLLIQFQNNGVVDDSQLPKDRFSAERLKGVDSTLKIQPAKLEDSAVYLCASSFDSGYGYTFGSGTRLTVV.

The chain has TRBV12-5 and TRBJ2-3; unclear D gene. CDR1 LGHNT and CDR2 FRNRAP come from the germline V gene. The V and J ends lost 0 bases and 0 bases respectively, with 10 bases between them. CDR3 length: 16 amino acids. The CDR3 sequence is CASGLVGSESTDTQYF. The CDR3 DNA follows: TGTGCTAGTGGTTTGGTTGGCAGTGAAAGCACAGATACGCAGTATTTT.

The chain combines TRBV6-2 or TRBV6-3 with TRBJ2-7; 7 nucleotides align to TRBD1. Germline V lookup: CDR1 MNHEY, CDR2 SVGEGT. V lost 0 bases to trimming and J lost 7 bases; unmatched junction nucleotides: 15. CDR3 length: 17 amino acids. The CDR3 spells CASSYSVGAGQEREQYF. Here the CDR3 DNA reads TGTGCCAGCAGTTACTCGGTCGGAGCAGGACAGGAGAGGGAGCAGTACTTC.

The V gene is TRBV5-1, the J gene TRBJ1-4, with TRBD1 matching over 7 bases. Germline trimming cut 8 bases from V and 4 bases from J; bases unmatched to any gene: 14. The germline CDR1 and CDR2 sequences are SGHRS and YFSETQ. There are 16 residues in the CDR3. CDR3 loop: CASQLGIGTVNEKLFF. The CDR3 region has the DNA TGCGCCAGTCAGCTTGGAATAGGGACAGTTAATGAAAAACTGTTTTTT.

V gene TRBV13 combines with J gene TRBJ2-7; D call uncertain. Trimming left V 1 base short and J 2 bases short, with 9 bases between. Germline loops: CDR1 PRHDT, CDR2 FYEKMQ (reference sequence). The CDR3 loop spans 14 amino acids. CDR3 sequence reads: CASSLDSDPYEQYF. The CDR3 bases are TGTGCCAGCAGCTTAGACTCTGATCCCTACGAGCAGTACTTC.

The chain carries TRBV24-1 and TRBJ2-3; 9 bases fit TRBD1. V lost 4 bases and J lost 6; bases outside the gene matches: 7. The CDR3 runs 15 residues. CDR1 KGHDR and CDR2 SFDVKD come from the germline V gene. CDR3 region: CATSDSDRGGDTQYF. The CDR3, as DNA: TGTGCCACCAGTGACTCAGACAGGGGGGGTGATACGCAGTATTTT.

The chain employs TRBV19 and TRBJ2-5; the match to TRBD2 covers 7 bases. This CDR3 comprises 14 residues. The V and J ends lost 10 bases and 0 bases, in that order; junction bases with no gene match: 8. Germline V gene lookup returns CDR1 LNHDA and CDR2 SQIVND (reference sequence). The CDR3, as DNA: TGTGCCACCGGGAGGCTAGCGGACCAAGAGACCCAGTACTTC. Its translation: CATGRLADQETQYF.

V usage is TRBV6-2 or TRBV6-3 and J usage is TRBJ2-1; TRBD2 agrees at 7 bases. Germline CDR1 reads MNHEY; CDR2 reads SVGEGT. Trimming cost V 2 bases and J 5 bases; bases outside gene matches: 9. The length of the CDR3 is 16 residues. The CDR3 sequence is CASSYGVAGDHNEQFF. The CDR3 coding sequence is TGTGCCAGCAGTTACGGAGTGGCGGGGGACCACAATGAGCAGTTCTTC.